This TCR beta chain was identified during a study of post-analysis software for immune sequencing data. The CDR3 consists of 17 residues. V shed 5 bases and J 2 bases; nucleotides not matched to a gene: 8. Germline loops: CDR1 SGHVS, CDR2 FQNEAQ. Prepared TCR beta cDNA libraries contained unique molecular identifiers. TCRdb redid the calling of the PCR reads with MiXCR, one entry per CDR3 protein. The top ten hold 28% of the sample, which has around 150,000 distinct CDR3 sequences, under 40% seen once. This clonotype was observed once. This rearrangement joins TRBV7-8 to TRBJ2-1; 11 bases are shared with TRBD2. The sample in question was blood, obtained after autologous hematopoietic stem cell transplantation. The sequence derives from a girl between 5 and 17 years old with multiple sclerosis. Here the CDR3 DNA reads TGTGCCAGCAGCCCCTCCGGGACTAGCGGAACCTACAATGAGCAGTTCTTC. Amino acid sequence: CASSPSGTSGTYNEQFF.